This T cell receptor (beta chain) came from a study of CD8 T cells in ankylosing spondylitis. Study findings and constraints: Within peripheral blood, clones linked to disease were CD8+ and relatively rare. It was reported that disease-linked clones were significantly enriched in matched ankylosing spondylitis synovial fluid. In ankylosing spondylitis blood, a motif of roughly 8 highly homologous TCR beta variants appeared characteristic.

Preparation of TCR beta libraries was done by quantitative 5'-RACE with molecular barcodes. MiXCR, applied by TCRdb to the 5' RACE reads, yields one record per CDR3 protein. This table holds some 140,000 distinct CDR3 sequences, roughly 8.3% found once. This clonotype was seen ten or more times. The antigen remains undetermined. The V and J ends lost 10 bases and 7 bases respectively, with 13 bases between them. The CDR3 contains 11 residues. The specimen sequenced was synovial fluid, either unsorted or a sorted T cell fraction (not recorded which). The source is a male donor with ankylosing spondylitis. V is TRBV12-3 or TRBV12-4 and J is TRBJ1-2; no definite D call. In DNA form, the CDR3 reads TGTGCCACCAGACGAGGTACTGGCTACACCTTC. It specifies CATRRGTGYTF.